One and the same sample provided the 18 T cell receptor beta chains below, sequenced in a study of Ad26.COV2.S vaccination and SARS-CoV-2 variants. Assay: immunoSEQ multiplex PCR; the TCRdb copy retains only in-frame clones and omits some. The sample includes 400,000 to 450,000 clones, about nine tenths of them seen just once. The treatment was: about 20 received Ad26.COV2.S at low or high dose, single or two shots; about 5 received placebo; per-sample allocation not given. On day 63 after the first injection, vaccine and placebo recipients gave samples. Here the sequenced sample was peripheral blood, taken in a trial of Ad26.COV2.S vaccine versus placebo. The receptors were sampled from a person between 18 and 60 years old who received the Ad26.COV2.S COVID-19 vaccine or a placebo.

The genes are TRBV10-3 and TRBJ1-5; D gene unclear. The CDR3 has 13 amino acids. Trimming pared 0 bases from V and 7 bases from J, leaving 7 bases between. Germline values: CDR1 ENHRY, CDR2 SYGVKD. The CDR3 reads CAISESVGQPQHF. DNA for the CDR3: TGTGCCATCAGTGAGTCCGTTGGCCAGCCCCAGCATTTT.

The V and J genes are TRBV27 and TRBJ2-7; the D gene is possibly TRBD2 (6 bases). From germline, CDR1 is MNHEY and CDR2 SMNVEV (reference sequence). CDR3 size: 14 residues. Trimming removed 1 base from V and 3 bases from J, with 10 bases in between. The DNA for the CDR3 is TGTGCCAGCAGTTTATTCGGGGGTAACTACGAGCAGTACTTC. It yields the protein CASSLFGGNYEQYF.

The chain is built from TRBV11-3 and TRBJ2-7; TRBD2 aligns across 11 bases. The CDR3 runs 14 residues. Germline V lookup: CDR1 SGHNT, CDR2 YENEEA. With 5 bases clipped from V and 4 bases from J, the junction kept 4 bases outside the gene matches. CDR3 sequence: CASSRGTSGYEQYF. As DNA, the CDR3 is TGTGCCAGCAGCCGAGGGACTAGCGGTTACGAGCAGTACTTC.

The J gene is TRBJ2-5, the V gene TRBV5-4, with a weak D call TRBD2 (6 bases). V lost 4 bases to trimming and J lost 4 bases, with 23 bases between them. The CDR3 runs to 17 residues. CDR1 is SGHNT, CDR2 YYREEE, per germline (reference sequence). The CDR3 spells CASSHGARGQGGETQYF. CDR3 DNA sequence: TGTGCCAGCAGCCATGGCGCAAGGGGTCAGGGAGGAGAGACCCAGTACTTC.

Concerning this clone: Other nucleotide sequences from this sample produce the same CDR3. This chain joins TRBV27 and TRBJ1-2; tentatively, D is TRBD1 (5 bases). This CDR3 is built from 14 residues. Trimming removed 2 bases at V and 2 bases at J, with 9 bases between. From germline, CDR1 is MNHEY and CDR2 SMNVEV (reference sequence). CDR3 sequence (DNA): TGTGCCAGCAGTTTAGGGGGGAAAAACTATGGCTACACCTTC. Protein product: CASSLGGKNYGYTF.

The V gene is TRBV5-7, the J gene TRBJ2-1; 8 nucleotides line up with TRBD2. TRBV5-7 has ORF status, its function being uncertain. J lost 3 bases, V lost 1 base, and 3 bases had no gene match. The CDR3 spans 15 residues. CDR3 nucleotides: TGTGCCAGCAGCTTGCTTAGCGGGGACTACAATGAGCAGTTCTTC. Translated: CASSLLSGDYNEQFF.

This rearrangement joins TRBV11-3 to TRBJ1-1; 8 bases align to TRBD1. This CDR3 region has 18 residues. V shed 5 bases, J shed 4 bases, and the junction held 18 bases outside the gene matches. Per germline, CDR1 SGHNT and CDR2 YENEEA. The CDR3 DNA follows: TGTGCCAGCAGCAACACAAACCCCTGGACAGGGCGGGTCACTGAAGCTTTCTTT. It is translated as CASSNTNPWTGRVTEAFF.

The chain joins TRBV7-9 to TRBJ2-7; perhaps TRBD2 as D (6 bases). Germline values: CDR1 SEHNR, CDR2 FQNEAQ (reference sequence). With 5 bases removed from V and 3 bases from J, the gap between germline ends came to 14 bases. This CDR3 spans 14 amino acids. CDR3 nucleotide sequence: TGTGCCAGCAGCGGGTTAACGGGAGACTACGAGCAGTACTTC. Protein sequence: CASSGLTGDYEQYF.

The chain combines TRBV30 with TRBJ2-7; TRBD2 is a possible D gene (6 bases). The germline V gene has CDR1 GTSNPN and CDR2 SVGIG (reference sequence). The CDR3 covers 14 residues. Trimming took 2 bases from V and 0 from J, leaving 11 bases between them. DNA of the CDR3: TGTGCCTGGAGTTTCGGGGGATCCTCCTACGAGCAGTACTTC. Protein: CAWSFGGSSYEQYF.

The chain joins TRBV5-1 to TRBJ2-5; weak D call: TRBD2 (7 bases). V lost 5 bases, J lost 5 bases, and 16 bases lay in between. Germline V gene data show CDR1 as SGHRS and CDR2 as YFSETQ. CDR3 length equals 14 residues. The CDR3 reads CASRQEQGGETQYF. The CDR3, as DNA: TGCGCCAGCAGGCAGGAACAGGGAGGGGAGACCCAGTACTTC.

The CDR3 spells CTSSPPGGRLVNEQFF. CDR3 bases: TGCACCAGCAGTCCGCCAGGGGGGCGCTTGGTAAATGAGCAGTTCTTC. The J gene is TRBJ2-1, the V gene TRBV1; the table's D call, TRBD1, was not checked against the DNA. TRBV1 is designated a pseudogene. This CDR3 comprises 16 residues.

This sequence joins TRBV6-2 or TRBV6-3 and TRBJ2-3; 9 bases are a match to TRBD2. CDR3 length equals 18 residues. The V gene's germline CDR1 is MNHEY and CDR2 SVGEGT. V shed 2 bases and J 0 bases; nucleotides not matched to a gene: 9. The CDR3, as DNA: TGTGCCAGCAGTTACGTTCAAGCGGGGGGATATAGCACAGATACGCAGTATTTT. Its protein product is CASSYVQAGGYSTDTQYF.

This CDR3 reads CASSYLGNNEQFF. The CDR3 DNA reads as TGTGCCAGCAGTTACTTGGGGAACAATGAGCAGTTCTTC. The chain is built from TRBV6-2 or TRBV6-3 and TRBJ2-1, with D unclear. From germline, CDR1 is MNHEY and CDR2 SVGEGT. This CDR3 contains 13 residues. The ends were cut back, 1 base at V and 5 bases at J, with 6 bases in the middle.

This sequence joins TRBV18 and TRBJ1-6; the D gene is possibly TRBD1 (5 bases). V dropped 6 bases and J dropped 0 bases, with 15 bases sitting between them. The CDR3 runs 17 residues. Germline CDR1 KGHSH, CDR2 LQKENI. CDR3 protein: CASSREWGGSYNSPLHF. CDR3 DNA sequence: TGTGCCAGCTCCCGCGAATGGGGGGGCTCCTATAATTCACCCCTCCACTTT.

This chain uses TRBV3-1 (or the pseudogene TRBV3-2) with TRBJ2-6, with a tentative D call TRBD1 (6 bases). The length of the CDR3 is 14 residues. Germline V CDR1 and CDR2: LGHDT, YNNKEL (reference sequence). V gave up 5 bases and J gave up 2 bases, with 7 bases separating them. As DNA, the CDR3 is TGTGCCAGCAGCTCAGGGGCTGGGGCCAACGTCCTGACTTTC. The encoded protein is CASSSGAGANVLTF.

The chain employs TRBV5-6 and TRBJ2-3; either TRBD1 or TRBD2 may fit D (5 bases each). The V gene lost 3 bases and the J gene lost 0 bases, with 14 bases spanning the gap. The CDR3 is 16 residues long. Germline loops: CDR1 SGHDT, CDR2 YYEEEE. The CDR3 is CASSSLSGPSTDTQYF. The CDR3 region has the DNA TGTGCCAGCAGCTCCCTCTCGGGGCCCAGCACAGATACGCAGTATTTT.

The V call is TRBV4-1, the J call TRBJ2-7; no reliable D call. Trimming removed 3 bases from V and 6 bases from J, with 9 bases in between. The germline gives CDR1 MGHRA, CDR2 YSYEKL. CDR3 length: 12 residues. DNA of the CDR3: TGCGCCAGCAGCCACGAGTTGTCCGAGCAGTACTTC. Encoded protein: CASSHELSEQYF.

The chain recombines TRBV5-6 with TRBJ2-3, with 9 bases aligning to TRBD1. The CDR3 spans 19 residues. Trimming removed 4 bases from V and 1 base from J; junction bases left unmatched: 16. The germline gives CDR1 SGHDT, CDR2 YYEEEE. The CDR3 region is CASSPGTGLVVVRTDTQYF. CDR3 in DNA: TGTGCCAGCAGCCCCGGGACAGGGCTGGTAGTAGTTCGCACAGATACGCAGTATTTT.